This T cell receptor beta chain comes out of a study of cytomegalovirus exposure and HLA in healthy donors. The overall study: It was reported in a later analysis that the 120 or so validation repertoires used the same platform as the 550 to 850 first-cohort repertoires.

Per the germline V gene, CDR1 is SNHLY and CDR2 is FYNNEI. The junction had 7 bases not matched to a gene; V was cut back by 6 bases and J by 4 bases. The length of the CDR3 is 16 residues. General study points: Reports described diagnosis of cytomegalovirus status by the classifier as highly specific and sensitive. Generally TCR sequences proved uncommon, though certain public TCRs appeared in numerous donors.

Measured with immunoSEQ multiplex PCR; TCRdb has only the in-frame clones, and not every one. The sample has 90,000 to 110,000 clones; approximately 86% are singletons. This clone was counted once. No antigen is known for it. The V and J genes are TRBV2 and TRBJ2-6, with 9 bases matching TRBD1. This receptor was identified in a woman aged 18-29 years in good health and CMV-seropositive. Input material: PBMCs. The CDR3 region is CASSGTGLSGANVLTF. The CDR3 DNA reads as TGTGCCAGCAGCGGGACAGGGCTTTCCGGGGCCAACGTCCTGACTTTC.